A single sample gave rise to the 29 T cell receptor beta chains below, sequenced in a study of blood T cell repertoires in COVID-19. Measured with immunoSEQ multiplex PCR; TCRdb has only the in-frame clones, and not every one. The sample has around 110,000 clones, around four fifths seen once; the top ten hold around 16%. The sequencing sample was made of peripheral blood. Receptors were obtained from a man aged 55-75 years with active or convalescent COVID-19.

The chain recombines TRBV7-9 with TRBJ1-2, with 8 bases aligning to TRBD1. There are 12 residues in the CDR3. The V gene's germline CDR1 is SEHNR and CDR2 FQNEAQ (reference sequence). V was pared by 5 bases and J by 8 bases, with 4 bases of the junction left unmatched. CDR3 sequence: CASSPDRGGYTF. The DNA for the CDR3 is TGTGCCAGCAGCCCCGACAGGGGAGGCTACACCTTC. The full variable domain, rest sourced from reference TRBV7-9 and TRBJ1-2, is DTGVSQNPRHKITKRGQNVTFRCDPISEHNRLYWYRQTLGQGPEFLTYFQNEAQLEKSRLLSDRFSAERPKGSFSTLEIQRTEQGDSAMYLCASSPDRGGYTFGSGTRLTVV.

The J gene is TRBJ2-3, the V gene TRBV7-9; possible D gene TRBD2, 5 bases. The CDR3 is 14 amino acids. CDR1 and CDR2 (germline): SEHNR, FQNEAQ (reference sequence). V lost 5 bases and J 5 bases, leaving 14 bases between the germline ends. CDR3 loop: CASSARDVRDTQYF. The CDR3 nucleotides read TGTGCCAGCAGCGCCCGGGATGTTAGAGATACGCAGTATTTT.

A single count supports this clone. The V gene is TRBV7-2, the J gene TRBJ2-5; D is perhaps TRBD2 (7 bases). CDR1 is SGHTA and CDR2 is FQGNSA in the germline V gene. The CDR3 totals 21 residues. V lost 0 bases and J 2 bases, leaving 28 bases between the germline ends. DNA of the CDR3: TGTGCCAGCAGCTTAGCCCCGACCCGACGGCGGGGGCCGATCACGCAAGAGACCCAGTACTTC. It codes for CASSLAPTRRRGPITQETQYF.

This chain uses TRBV2 with TRBJ2-7, with 12 bases aligning to TRBD2. The CDR3 has 15 residues. V trimming: 7 bases; J trimming: 2 bases; junction bases outside the gene matches: 6. The germline V gene encodes CDR1 SNHLY and CDR2 FYNNEI. CDR3: CASKEGLAGPYEQYF. CDR3 in DNA: TGTGCCAGCAAAGAGGGACTAGCGGGCCCCTACGAGCAGTACTTC.

Concerning this clone: The sample carries other DNA sequences with the same CDR3. The V and J genes are TRBV7-9 and TRBJ2-3; TRBD1 matches 7 bases. The CDR3 totals 11 residues. From germline, CDR1 is SEHNR and CDR2 FQNEAQ (reference sequence). J lost 11 bases, V lost 1 base, and 0 bases had no gene match. CDR3: CASSLDRGQYF. In nucleotides, the CDR3 is TGTGCCAGCAGCTTAGACAGGGGGCAGTATTTT.

The CDR3 protein is CASSYSKSPRSGGRGYTF. The CDR3 coding sequence is TGTGCCAGCAGTTACTCGAAGAGCCCTCGGTCGGGGGGACGTGGCTACACCTTC. J is TRBJ1-2 and V is TRBV6-2 or TRBV6-3; the D gene is possibly TRBD1 (5 bases). Germline CDR1 reads MNHEY; CDR2 reads SVGEGT. V lost 0 bases, J lost 7 bases, and 24 bases lay in between. The CDR3 contains 18 residues.

The chain couples TRBV7-2 to TRBJ2-7; the match to TRBD2 covers 13 bases. CDR1 is SGHTA, CDR2 FQGNSA, per germline. Trimming at V came to 3 bases and at J to 2 bases, leaving 7 bases not matched to a gene. The CDR3 runs to 17 residues. CDR3 sequence: CASSFSPTSGRTYEQYF. The CDR3 DNA reads TGTGCCAGCAGCTTCTCACCGACTAGCGGGAGGACCTACGAGCAGTACTTC.

V and J are TRBV4-1 and TRBJ1-1, with D possibly being TRBD1 (6 bases). Germline assignment: CDR1 MGHRA and CDR2 YSYEKL. The CDR3 has 13 amino acids. V was pared by 3 bases and J by 2 bases, with 7 bases between. The CDR3 DNA reads as TGCGCCAGCAGCCATGGGGGCAACACTGAAGCTTTCTTT. This translates into CASSHGGNTEAFF.

This sequence joins TRBV24-1 and TRBJ2-1; possibly TRBD1 for D (5 bases). Germline CDR1 KGHDR, CDR2 SFDVKD. The ends were cut back, 3 bases at V and 0 bases at J, with 14 bases in the middle. The CDR3 runs 17 residues. The CDR3, as DNA: TGTGCCACCAGTGATCCACGACAGCTGAGCTCCTACAATGAGCAGTTCTTC. This codes for CATSDPRQLSSYNEQFF.

This clone occurred a few times. The chain combines TRBV18 with TRBJ2-2; 10 nucleotides agree with TRBD1. The CDR3 is made up of 15 amino acids. Germline assignment: CDR1 KGHSH and CDR2 LQKENI. The ends lost 8 bases at V and 4 bases at J; junction bases unmatched: 7. Here the CDR3 reads CASATGTGVTGELFF. As DNA, the CDR3 is TGTGCCAGCGCTACCGGGACAGGGGTCACCGGGGAGCTGTTTTTT.

V and J are TRBV6-5 and TRBJ2-2, with 9 bases aligning to TRBD1. CDR1 and CDR2 from the germline V gene are MNHEY and SVGAGI. The V gene end was trimmed by 5 bases and the J gene end by 0 bases; junction bases not matched to a gene: 1. The CDR3 extends over 15 amino acids. The CDR3 coding sequence is TGTGCCAGCAGTCGGACAGGGGCGAACACCGGGGAGCTGTTTTTT. It specifies CASSRTGANTGELFF.

V and J are TRBV18 and TRBJ1-5, with 8 positions matching TRBD1. The V gene's germline CDR1 is KGHSH and CDR2 LQKENI. J was trimmed by 5 bases and V by 6 bases; bases with no gene match: 6. This CDR3 contains 14 residues. The CDR3 protein is CASSQQGDDQPQHF. The DNA for the CDR3 is TGTGCCAGCTCTCAACAGGGGGACGATCAGCCCCAGCATTTT.

The V call is TRBV6-5, the J call TRBJ2-7, with TRBD2 identical over 11 bases. The V segment lost 6 bases and the J segment 6 bases; nucleotides outside the gene matches: 7. The V gene's germline CDR1 is MNHEY and CDR2 SVGAGI. The CDR3 is made up of 14 amino acids. The CDR3 loop is CASRPLAGVGEQYF. In DNA, the CDR3 is TGTGCCAGCAGGCCACTAGCGGGAGTGGGCGAGCAGTACTTC.

The chain joins TRBV7-2 to TRBJ2-3, with a tentative D call TRBD1 (5 bases). The CDR3 loop spans 13 amino acids. The V end lost 5 bases, the J end lost 2 bases, and 8 bases lay between the germline ends. The germline CDR1 and CDR2 sequences are SGHTA and FQGNSA. The CDR3 sequence is CASSLGATDTQYF. For the CDR3, the DNA is TGTGCCAGCAGCCTAGGGGCCACAGATACGCAGTATTTT.

This clone was seen just once. The chain is built from TRBV5-4 and TRBJ2-5; 7 bases align to TRBD1. The germline CDR1 and CDR2 sequences are SGHNT and YYREEE (reference sequence). This CDR3 comprises 13 residues. J was trimmed by 4 bases and V by 3 bases; bases with no gene match: 3. The CDR3 DNA follows: TGTGCCAGCAGCTCACAGGGGAGAGAGACCCAGTACTTC. Translated, it gives CASSSQGRETQYF. The variable domain in full, with the rest retrieved from reference TRBV5-4 and TRBJ2-5, is ETGVTQSPTHLIKTRGQQVTLRCSSQSGHNTVSWYQQALGQGPQFIFQYYREEENGRGNFPPRFSGLQFPNYSSELNVNALELDDSALYLCASSSQGRETQYFGPGTRLLVL.

This clone was detected only once. The rearrangement joins TRBV27 to TRBJ2-1; D unclear. Between the trimmed V and J ends, which lost 6 bases and 5 bases, there was a span of 11 bases. Germline V gene data show CDR1 as MNHEY and CDR2 as SMNVEV (reference sequence). The CDR3 is made up of 13 amino acids. The CDR3 region is CASSRQDDNEQFF. The CDR3, as DNA: TGTGCCAGCAGCCGCCAGGATGACAATGAGCAGTTCTTC.

The genes are TRBV19 and TRBJ2-7, with 7 bases matching TRBD1. The CDR3 totals 15 residues. CDR1 and CDR2 (germline): LNHDA, SQIVND (reference sequence). V lost 1 base and J lost 7; bases outside the gene matches: 10. The CDR3 bases are TGTGCCAGTAGTATAGGAGGAGCGACAGGGTGGGAGCAGTACTTC. It encodes CASSIGGATGWEQYF.

J is TRBJ2-5 and V is TRBV5-1; 12 nucleotides match TRBD2. Germline V CDR1 and CDR2: SGHRS, YFSETQ. Trimming took 0 bases from V and 2 from J; bases not matched to a gene: 2. The CDR3 runs 16 residues. The CDR3 loop reads CASSLGTSGIQETQYF. The DNA of the CDR3 is TGCGCCAGCAGCTTGGGGACTAGCGGGATACAAGAGACCCAGTACTTC.

This clone came up a few times. The J gene is TRBJ2-1, the V gene TRBV18; 7 bases align to TRBD1. The CDR3 is 16 amino acids. The germline gives CDR1 KGHSH, CDR2 LQKENI. V lost 8 bases, J lost 4 bases, and 14 bases stayed unmatched. The CDR3 region is CASARSSGTVYNEQFF. Written as DNA, the CDR3 is TGTGCCAGCGCAAGGTCCTCCGGGACAGTTTACAATGAGCAGTTCTTC.

This clone was counted a few times. The chain has TRBV21-1 and TRBJ2-1; the D call in the table, TRBD2, was not verified against the DNA. TRBV21-1 is given as a pseudogene. The CDR3 totals 16 residues. This chain's CDR3 is CASSKGFTSDHNEQFF. The CDR3 nucleotides are TGTGCCAGCAGCAAAGGATTCACTAGCGATCACAATGAGCAGTTCTTC.

V is TRBV5-8 and J is TRBJ1-1; D unclear. Germline V gene data show CDR1 as SGHTS and CDR2 as YDEGEE. This CDR3 is 12 amino acids long. V lost 7 bases and J lost 1, with 8 bases in between. The CDR3 sequence: CASPGQNTEAFF. The CDR3 DNA reads as TGTGCCAGCCCTGGGCAGAACACTGAAGCTTTCTTT. The entire variable domain, with the rest obtained from reference TRBV5-8 and TRBJ1-1, is as follows: EAGVTQSPTHLIKTRGQQATLRCSPISGHTSVYWYQQALGLGLQFLLWYDEGEERNRGNFPPRFSGRQFPNYSSELNVNALELEDSALYLCASPGQNTEAFFGQGTRLTVV.

This sequence joins TRBV13 and TRBJ2-5, with TRBD2 matching over 13 bases. The J segment lost 4 bases and the V segment lost 4 bases, leaving 6 bases of the junction unmatched. Germline-derived CDR1 and CDR2 are PRHDT and FYEKMQ (reference sequence). This CDR3 contains 16 residues. The CDR3 is CASSSRTSGSLETQYF. CDR3 DNA sequence: TGTGCCAGCAGCTCCCGGACTAGCGGGAGCTTAGAGACCCAGTACTTC. Full variable domain (rest looked up from reference TRBV13 and TRBJ2-5): AAGVIQSPRHLIKEKRETATLKCYPIPRHDTVYWYQQGPGQDPQFLISFYEKMQSDKGSIPDRFSAQQFSDYHSELNMSSLELGDSALYFCASSSRTSGSLETQYFGPGTRLLVL.

V and J are TRBV5-4 and TRBJ2-3; tentative D call: TRBD1 (6 bases). This CDR3 is 15 amino acids long. Trimming cost V 0 bases and J 1 base, with 9 bases left between them. Germline V gene sequence: CDR1 SGHNT, CDR2 YYREEE (reference sequence). The CDR3 sequence: CASSLAGHRTDTQYF. The CDR3 bases are TGTGCCAGCAGCTTGGCGGGACATCGCACAGATACGCAGTATTTT.

This chain links TRBV28 with TRBJ2-1; maybe TRBD2 (6 bases). CDR3 length: 15 residues. V was pared by 6 bases and J by 7 bases, with 19 bases between. Germline V gives CDR1 MDHEN, CDR2 SYDVKM. The CDR3 coding sequence is TGTGCCAGCAGACCCCGCCCGGGACTGCAGAATGAGCAGTTCTTC. Amino acids: CASRPRPGLQNEQFF.

The gene calls are TRBV2 and TRBJ1-2; D not resolved. This CDR3 has 12 amino acids. Germline-derived CDR1 and CDR2 are SNHLY and FYNNEI. Deletions cut 3 bases from V and 13 bases from J, with 15 bases between. As DNA, the CDR3 is TGTGCCAGCAGTGAGATGCGGATACGAGGCACCTTC. The encoded protein is CASSEMRIRGTF.

This chain uses TRBV14 with TRBJ2-7; TRBD1 matches 8 bases. V trimming: 0 bases; J trimming: 4 bases; junction bases outside the gene matches: 2. Germline CDR1 SGHDN, CDR2 FVKESK. The CDR3 runs to 14 residues. The CDR3 reads CASSQEDRGYEQYF. The CDR3 DNA follows: TGTGCCAGCAGCCAAGAAGACAGGGGTTACGAGCAGTACTTC.

This clone was observed a single time. J is TRBJ2-2 and V is TRBV3-1 (or the pseudogene TRBV3-2), with a possible D match to TRBD2 (7 bases). The CDR3 loop spans 17 amino acids. V dropped 2 bases and J dropped 6 bases, with 19 bases sitting between them. Germline CDR1 reads LGHDT; CDR2 reads YNNKEL (reference sequence). The CDR3 is CASSQSTGREGAGELFF. The CDR3 nucleotides read TGTGCCAGCAGCCAATCAACAGGGAGGGAAGGGGCCGGGGAGCTGTTTTTT.

V gene TRBV20-1 combines with J gene TRBJ2-7; 7 bases are shared with TRBD1. CDR1 is DFQATT and CDR2 is SNEGSKA in the germline V gene (reference sequence). V was clipped by 3 bases and J by 3 bases; unmatched bases: 5. The CDR3 covers 13 residues. CDR3 in amino acids: CSASSGTDYEQYF. The CDR3 nucleotides are TGCAGTGCTAGTTCCGGGACAGACTACGAGCAGTACTTC.

The chain carries TRBV5-1 and TRBJ1-3; the match to TRBD1 covers 10 bases. The CDR3 is made up of 15 amino acids. Germline V gene lookup returns CDR1 SGHRS and CDR2 YFSETQ. V shed 3 bases, J shed 4 bases, and the junction held 4 bases outside the gene matches. The CDR3 loop reads CASSSDRGHGNTIYF. In nucleotides, the CDR3 is TGCGCCAGCAGCTCTGACAGGGGGCACGGAAACACCATATATTTT.